This entry lists 29 T cell receptor beta chains sequenced from one sample in a study of T cell responses to AZD1222 COVID-19 vaccine. Data came from immunoSEQ multiplex PCR; TCRdb stores just in-frame clones and leaves some out. Of roughly 140,000 clones listed, around 87% are singletons. The sequencing here drew on peripheral blood, taken 28 days after the second AZD1222 dose. The receptors derive from an adult who received the AZD1222 COVID-19 vaccine.

The chain is built from TRBV9 and TRBJ1-6; D may be TRBD1 (5 bases). CDR3 length: 16 residues. V lost 5 bases and J 3 bases, leaving 15 bases between the germline ends. In germline, CDR1 is SGDLS, CDR2 YYNGEE. The CDR3 DNA reads TGTGCCAGCAGTCCCGGGGGGGGTAACTATAATTCACCCCTCCACTTT. This translates into CASSPGGGNYNSPLHF.

The V and J genes are TRBV4-3 and TRBJ1-6; D may be TRBD1 (6 bases). The germline gives CDR1 LGHNA, CDR2 YSLEER. The germline V and J ends were trimmed by 1 base and 6 bases, with 10 bases remaining between them. This CDR3 is 15 amino acids long. The CDR3 region is CASSQAGDINSPLHF. The CDR3, as DNA: TGCGCCAGCAGCCAAGCCGGGGACATTAATTCACCCCTCCACTTT.

On this clone itself: The sample contains more than one DNA sequence encoding this CDR3. This chain links TRBV19 with TRBJ2-2; D gene uncertain. The CDR3 has 14 amino acids. CDR1 and CDR2 (germline): LNHDA, SQIVND (reference sequence). V was pared by 3 bases and J by 5 bases, with 10 bases between. Here the CDR3 reads CASSIKAVTGELFF. Here the CDR3 DNA reads TGTGCCAGTAGTATTAAGGCAGTAACCGGGGAGCTGTTTTTT.

The gene calls are TRBV29-1 and TRBJ2-2, with no clear D. The V end was cut by 5 bases, the J end by 7 bases, with 11 bases between. This CDR3 is built from 12 residues. CDR1 SQVTM and CDR2 ANQGSEA come from the germline V gene. The CDR3 bases are TGCAGCGTTTCAAGGGCGTTCGGGGAGCTGTTTTTT. Translating it yields CSVSRAFGELFF.

The genes are TRBV18 and TRBJ2-5, with TRBD2 matching 8 bases. Germline CDR1 KGHSH, CDR2 LQKENI. CDR3 length: 19 amino acids. V lost 0 bases to trimming and J lost 1 base; unmatched junction nucleotides: 13. The CDR3 sequence: CASSPPNVAYREGQETQYF. DNA for the CDR3: TGTGCCAGCTCACCACCGAATGTAGCTTATCGGGAGGGCCAAGAGACCCAGTACTTC.

The J gene is TRBJ1-1, the V gene TRBV7-2; D remains ambiguous. V dropped 0 bases and J dropped 1 base, with 3 bases sitting between them. The germline CDR1 and CDR2 sequences are SGHTA and FQGNSA. The CDR3 covers 13 residues. The CDR3, as DNA: TGTGCCAGCAGCTTAGCGGGGAACACTGAAGCTTTCTTT. Protein: CASSLAGNTEAFF.

Only one count was recorded for this clone. The chain combines TRBV5-1 with TRBJ2-1, with a weak D call TRBD2 (6 bases). Germline V gene data show CDR1 as SGHRS and CDR2 as YFSETQ. Deletions cut 0 bases from V and 6 bases from J, with 10 bases between. CDR3 length equals 14 residues. The CDR3 bases are TGCGCCAGCAGCTTGGCCCGGGGGAGCAATGAGCAGTTCTTC. It encodes CASSLARGSNEQFF.

CDR3 loop: CASSLEWRVGYNEQFF. In DNA form, the CDR3 reads TGTGCCAGCAGTTTAGAGTGGCGGGTTGGCTACAATGAGCAGTTCTTC. The chain has TRBV27 and TRBJ2-1, with D perhaps matching TRBD2 (5 bases). The V end lost 2 bases, the J end lost 3 bases, and 14 bases lay between the germline ends. CDR1 MNHEY and CDR2 SMNVEV come from the germline V gene (reference sequence). The CDR3 consists of 16 residues.

V is TRBV7-9 and J is TRBJ1-1; 7 bases map to TRBD1. After removal of 4 bases from V and 11 bases from J, the junction contained 4 bases not matched to a gene. The germline V gene has CDR1 SEHNR and CDR2 FQNEAQ (reference sequence). The CDR3 has 11 amino acids. CDR3 residues: CASSSTGLAFF. Here the CDR3 DNA reads TGTGCCAGCAGCTCGACAGGGCTGGCTTTCTTT.

The chain employs TRBV28 and TRBJ2-4; 7 nucleotides align to TRBD2. The V gene end was trimmed by 5 bases and the J gene end by 6 bases; junction bases not matched to a gene: 10. This CDR3 comprises 15 residues. Germline V gene lookup returns CDR1 MDHEN and CDR2 SYDVKM. DNA for the CDR3: TGTGCCAGCAGTGCGTTAACGGGAGGTGGAAACATTCAGTACTTC. It encodes CASSALTGGGNIQYF.

The genes are TRBV18 and TRBJ2-4; D remains ambiguous. Germline V gene data show CDR1 as KGHSH and CDR2 as LQKENI. The V end was cut by 3 bases, the J end by 4 bases, with 4 bases between. This CDR3 region has 12 residues. CDR3 nucleotides: TGTGCCAGCTCACCGGGGAAAAACATTCAGTACTTC. Protein: CASSPGKNIQYF.

V gene TRBV2 combines with J gene TRBJ1-5; no clear D. CDR3 length: 14 residues. The V gene's germline CDR1 is SNHLY and CDR2 FYNNEI. With 0 bases removed from V and 7 bases from J, the gap between germline ends came to 10 bases. DNA for the CDR3: TGTGCCAGCAGTGAAGCGGGAAGGAGGCAGCCCCAGCATTTT. Its translation is CASSEAGRRQPQHF.

This chain uses TRBV28 with TRBJ2-5; TRBD1 matches 10 bases. Germline V gives CDR1 MDHEN, CDR2 SYDVKM. V trimming: 4 bases; J trimming: 2 bases; junction bases outside the gene matches: 10. The CDR3 totals 17 residues. The CDR3 region is CASSSIGGGQGQETQYF. DNA of the CDR3: TGTGCCAGCAGTTCAATAGGGGGGGGACAGGGGCAAGAGACCCAGTACTTC. Variable domain in full (rest from reference TRBV28 and TRBJ2-5): DVKVTQSSRYLVKRTGEKVFLECVQDMDHENMFWYRQDPGLGLRLIYFSYDVKMKEKGDIPEGYSVSREKKERFSLILESASTNQTSMYLCASSSIGGGQGQETQYFGPGTRLLVL.

The rearrangement uses TRBV6-6 and TRBJ2-1, with D perhaps TRBD1 or TRBD2 (6 bases each). This CDR3 spans 15 amino acids. Trimming stripped 6 bases from V and 2 bases from J, with 14 bases between. Germline assignment: CDR1 MNHNY and CDR2 SVGAGI (reference sequence). CDR3 sequence reads: CASREGDSPYNEQFF. The CDR3, as DNA: TGTGCCAGCAGGGAGGGGGACTCCCCCTACAATGAGCAGTTCTTC.

This sequence joins TRBV7-8 and TRBJ1-3, with D unclear. V lost 0 bases, J lost 4 bases, and 10 bases lay in between. The CDR3 consists of 15 residues. The germline V gene encodes CDR1 SGHVS and CDR2 FQNEAQ. CDR3 loop: CASSLAGLGGNTIYF. Here the CDR3 DNA reads TGTGCCAGCAGCTTAGCAGGGCTCGGCGGAAACACCATATATTTT.

The rearrangement joins TRBV10-3 to TRBJ2-1; either TRBD1 or TRBD2 may supply D (5 bases each). The V gene's germline CDR1 is ENHRY and CDR2 SYGVKD. The ends were cut back, 10 bases at V and 2 bases at J, with 12 bases in the middle. The CDR3 length is 13 residues. The CDR3 loop is CASRDPAYNEQFF. The CDR3 DNA sequence: TGTGCCAGCCGGGACCCCGCCTACAATGAGCAGTTCTTC.

This clone has only one observation. This sequence joins TRBV10-3 and TRBJ1-2; TRBD1 agrees at 8 bases. CDR1 ENHRY and CDR2 SYGVKD come from the germline V gene. The ends lost 5 bases at V and 0 bases at J; junction bases unmatched: 8. This CDR3 region has 16 residues. CDR3 nucleotide sequence: TGTGCCATCAGTCTGGGACAGGTTGGAGCTAACTATGGCTACACCTTC. Translating gives CAISLGQVGANYGYTF.

This rearrangement joins TRBV13 to TRBJ1-1; unclear D gene. This CDR3 has 14 residues. V was pared by 5 bases and J by 1 base, with 11 bases between. The germline V gene encodes CDR1 PRHDT and CDR2 FYEKMQ (reference sequence). The CDR3 DNA sequence: TGTGCCAGCAGCCTTAGAAACAGGAACACTGAAGCTTTCTTT. Its protein product is CASSLRNRNTEAFF. Supplemented by reference TRBV13 and TRBJ1-1, the full variable domain reads AAGVIQSPRHLIKEKRETATLKCYPIPRHDTVYWYQQGPGQDPQFLISFYEKMQSDKGSIPDRFSAQQFSDYHSELNMSSLELGDSALYFCASSLRNRNTEAFFGQGTRLTVV.

This clone has just one count. The chain uses TRBV19 and TRBJ1-1, with 7 bases aligning to TRBD1. CDR1 LNHDA and CDR2 SQIVND come from the germline V gene (reference sequence). Trimming cost V 7 bases and J 1 base; bases outside gene matches: 12. This CDR3 has 16 residues. The CDR3 loop reads CASTPGPTGWNTEAFF. CDR3 nucleotide sequence: TGTGCCAGTACCCCTGGGCCGACAGGGTGGAACACTGAAGCTTTCTTT.

The V gene is TRBV5-4, the J gene TRBJ2-1; 9 nucleotides agree with TRBD2. Germline V gene lookup returns CDR1 SGHNT and CDR2 YYREEE (reference sequence). The V gene end was trimmed by 0 bases and the J gene end by 6 bases; junction bases not matched to a gene: 4. CDR3 length equals 15 residues. CDR3 sequence: CASSLAQREANEQFF. Written as DNA, the CDR3 is TGTGCCAGCAGCTTGGCCCAGCGGGAGGCCAATGAGCAGTTCTTC.

The chain carries TRBV29-1 and TRBJ1-5; TRBD1 might be the D (5 bases). V lost 4 bases, J lost 4 bases, and 8 bases lay in between. The CDR3 sequence is 12 residues long. Germline assignment: CDR1 SQVTM and CDR2 ANQGSEA. The CDR3 region has the DNA TGCAGCGTTGGGGGCAAAAATCAGCCCCAGCATTTT. Translating it yields CSVGGKNQPQHF.

This clone showed up just once. This chain connects TRBV5-1 to TRBJ2-1; D call uncertain. The CDR3 consists of 15 residues. Between the trimmed V and J ends, which lost 5 bases and 0 bases, there was a span of 12 bases. Per germline, CDR1 SGHRS and CDR2 YFSETQ. Written as DNA, the CDR3 is TGCGCCAGCAGTCGCGACCCGAGCTCCTACAATGAGCAGTTCTTC. It specifies CASSRDPSSYNEQFF.

The chain uses TRBV6-6 and TRBJ1-1; 7 bases are shared with TRBD1. The V and J ends lost 7 bases and 0 bases, in that order; junction bases with no gene match: 5. The CDR3 is 14 amino acids. Germline V gene lookup returns CDR1 MNHNY and CDR2 SVGAGI (reference sequence). CDR3 in amino acids: CASTMGQMNTEAFF. CDR3 DNA sequence: TGTGCCAGCACTATGGGACAGATGAACACTGAAGCTTTCTTT.

This clone is a singleton in its sample. This chain uses TRBV24-1 with TRBJ2-1, with 9 bases identical to TRBD2. The CDR3 loop spans 16 amino acids. The ends lost 6 bases at V and 1 base at J; junction bases unmatched: 6. Germline-derived CDR1 and CDR2 are KGHDR and SFDVKD. DNA of the CDR3: TGTGCCACCAGTTCTATAGCGGGAGCTTCCTACAATGAGCAGTTCTTC. This encodes CATSSIAGASYNEQFF.

A few counts support this clone. The genes are TRBV7-9 and TRBJ2-3; D is unclear. The CDR3 consists of 14 residues. Trimming cost V 0 bases and J 1 base, with 5 bases left between them. The germline V gene has CDR1 SEHNR and CDR2 FQNEAQ (reference sequence). In DNA form, the CDR3 reads TGTGCCAGCAGCTTAGCGGGCGGCACAGATACGCAGTATTTT. Encoded protein: CASSLAGGTDTQYF.

The rearrangement uses TRBV12-3 or TRBV12-4 and TRBJ1-2, with D possibly matching TRBD1 (5 bases). Trimming stripped 3 bases from V and 4 bases from J, with 9 bases between. The CDR3 sequence is 13 residues long. The DNA of the CDR3 is TGTGCCAGCAGTTTTGCGGGGGGCTATGGCTACACCTTC. Translation gives CASSFAGGYGYTF.

The chain links TRBV7-6 to TRBJ1-6; D is uncertain. V lost 5 bases, J lost 10 bases, and 12 bases lay in between. CDR3 size: 13 residues. The germline gives CDR1 SGHVS, CDR2 FNYEAQ. The CDR3 loop is CASSAWGGSPLHF. The CDR3 DNA sequence: TGTGCCAGCAGCGCCTGGGGAGGATCACCCCTCCACTTT.

The chain is built from TRBV18 and TRBJ1-1; TRBD1 aligns across 8 bases. The junction had 4 bases not matched to a gene; V was cut back by 1 base and J by 6 bases. The CDR3 sequence is 14 residues long. Germline V gene lookup returns CDR1 KGHSH and CDR2 LQKENI. As DNA, the CDR3 is TGTGCCAGCTCACCACAGGACAGGGAGGCTGAAGCTTTCTTT. It is translated as CASSPQDREAEAFF.

The chain uses TRBV6-2 or TRBV6-3 and TRBJ2-7; either TRBD1 or TRBD2 may fit D (6 bases each). Germline values: CDR1 MNHEY, CDR2 SVGEGT. The V and J ends lost 6 bases and 6 bases respectively, with 12 bases between them. This CDR3 has 12 amino acids. In DNA, the CDR3 is TGTGCCAGCAGCCAAAGGGGGGTCGAGCAGTACTTC. It specifies CASSQRGVEQYF.